At least ten counts were recorded for the clone carrying this TCR beta chain. Its antigen remains unidentified. The data derive from a study of T cells in Graves' hyperthyroidism and ophthalmopathy. Points from the study as a whole: Researchers report that a 13 V-J model separated ophthalmopathy from stable hyperthyroidism. Onset of ophthalmopathy came a median roughly 6.5 months after the model predicted it.

The study left out patients who had uncontrolled infection, other autoimmune disease, pregnancy or lactation. Orbital computed tomography, thyroid ultrasound, serum thyroxine and TRAb, and clinical symptoms together informed the diagnoses. Amplified TCR beta CDR3 regions came from RNA transcripts. TCR CDR3 regions were first amplified by RT-PCR with HTBI primers. TCRdb reprocessed the multiplex PCR reads with MiXCR, giving one entry per CDR3 protein. Of 800,000 or so distinct CDR3 sequences listed, around 38% were seen once; the top ten hold over 8%. The V end lost 5 bases, the J end lost 8 bases, and 9 bases lay between the germline ends. Germline loops: CDR1 MNHEY, CDR2 SVGAGI. CDR3 length: 11 amino acids.

The specimen sequenced was blood. The chain couples TRBV6-5 to TRBJ1-2; D is unclear. The TCR was taken from a man between 18 and 35 years old with Graves' hyperthyroidism. The CDR3 spells CASSQDQGYTF. For the CDR3, the DNA is TGTGCCAGCAGTCAAGATCAAGGCTACACCTTC.